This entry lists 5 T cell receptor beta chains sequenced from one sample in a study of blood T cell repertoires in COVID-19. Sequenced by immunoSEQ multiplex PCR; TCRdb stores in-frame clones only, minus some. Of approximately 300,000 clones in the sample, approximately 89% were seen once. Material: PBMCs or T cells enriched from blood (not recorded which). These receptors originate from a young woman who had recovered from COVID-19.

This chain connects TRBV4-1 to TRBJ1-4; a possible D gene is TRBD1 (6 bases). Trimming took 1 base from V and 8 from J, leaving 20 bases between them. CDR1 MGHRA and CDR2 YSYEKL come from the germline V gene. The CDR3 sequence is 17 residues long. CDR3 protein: CASSQGGNRDTYEKLFF. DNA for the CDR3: TGCGCCAGCAGCCAAGGGGGAAACCGGGACACATACGAAAAACTGTTTTTT.

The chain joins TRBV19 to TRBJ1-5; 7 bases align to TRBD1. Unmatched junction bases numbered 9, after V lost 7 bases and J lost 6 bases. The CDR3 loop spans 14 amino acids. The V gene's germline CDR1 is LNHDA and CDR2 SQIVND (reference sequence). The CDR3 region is CASTREGAFQPQHF. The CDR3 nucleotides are TGTGCCAGTACCCGGGAGGGGGCCTTTCAGCCCCAGCATTTT.

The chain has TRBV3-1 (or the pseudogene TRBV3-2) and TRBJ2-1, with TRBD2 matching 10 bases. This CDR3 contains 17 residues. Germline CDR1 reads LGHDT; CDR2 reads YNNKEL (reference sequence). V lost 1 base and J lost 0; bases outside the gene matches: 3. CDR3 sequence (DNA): TGTGCCAGCAGCCAAGTCAGCGGGAGGGCCTCCTACAATGAGCAGTTCTTC. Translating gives CASSQVSGRASYNEQFF.

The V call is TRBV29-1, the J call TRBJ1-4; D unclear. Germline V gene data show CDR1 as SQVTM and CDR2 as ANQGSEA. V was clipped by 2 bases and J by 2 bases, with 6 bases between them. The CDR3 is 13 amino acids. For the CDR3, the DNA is TGCAGCGTTGAAAGTAGTACTAATGAAAAACTGTTTTTT. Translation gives CSVESSTNEKLFF.

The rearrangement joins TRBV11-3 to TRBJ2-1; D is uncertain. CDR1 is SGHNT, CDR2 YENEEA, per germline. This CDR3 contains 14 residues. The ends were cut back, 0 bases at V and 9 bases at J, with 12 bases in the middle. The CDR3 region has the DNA TGTGCCAGCAGCTTAGATGGCCCTCATGGTGAGCAGTTCTTC. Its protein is CASSLDGPHGEQFF. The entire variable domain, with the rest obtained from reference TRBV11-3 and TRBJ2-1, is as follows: EAGVVQSPRYKIIEKKQPVAFWCNPISGHNTLYWYLQNLGQGPELLIRYENEEAVDDSQLPKDRFSAERLKGVDSTLKIQPAELGDSAVYLCASSLDGPHGEQFFGPGTRLTVL.